The 5 T cell receptor beta chains presented below share a single source sample, sequenced in a study of CD4 T cells in relation to SARS-CoV-2 and coronaviruses. Before the COVID-19 pandemic, during about 2010-2019, CD4+ T cells were taken from unexposed donors. CD4+ T cells were isolated from the cells after around 11 days of culture. No antigens are known for them. Clones were sequenced by immunoSEQ multiplex PCR, and TCRdb holds only the in-frame ones, with some missing. The sample has 9,500 to 15,000 clones, approximately 78% seen once. The sequenced sample consisted of CD4+ T cells from PBMCs, cultured in vitro. The source is a human donor in good health.

This clone was seen a handful of times. V is TRBV11-2 and J is TRBJ1-1; TRBD1 is a possible D gene (5 bases). Germline V gene lookup returns CDR1 SGHAT and CDR2 FQNNGV. This CDR3 is 16 amino acids long. Trimming removed 4 bases at V and 4 bases at J, with 19 bases between. The CDR3 sequence is CASSSLPPGRVTEAFF. For the CDR3, the DNA is TGTGCCAGCAGCTCCTTACCGCCGGGACGGGTCACTGAAGCTTTCTTT.

V gene TRBV10-2 combines with J gene TRBJ2-3; TRBD2 matches 7 bases. Trimming removed 9 bases from V and 0 bases from J; junction bases left unmatched: 6. The CDR3 length is 14 residues. CDR1 WSHSY and CDR2 SAAADI come from the germline V gene. CDR3 amino acids: CASDPTSSTDTQYF. CDR3 DNA: TGCGCCAGTGACCCGACTAGCAGCACAGATACGCAGTATTTT.

V is TRBV7-9 and J is TRBJ2-7; a weak D match, TRBD1 (6 bases). This CDR3 region has 12 residues. Trimming stripped 5 bases from V and 11 bases from J, with 16 bases between. From germline, CDR1 is SEHNR and CDR2 FQNEAQ (reference sequence). CDR3 sequence reads: CASSAGQWGKYF. CDR3 nucleotide sequence: TGTGCCAGCAGCGCTGGACAGTGGGGGAAGTACTTC.

The chain uses TRBV13 and TRBJ2-1; 11 nucleotides agree with TRBD2. CDR1 is PRHDT, CDR2 FYEKMQ, per germline (reference sequence). The CDR3 covers 17 residues. V was clipped by 4 bases and J by 3 bases; unmatched bases: 8. The chain's CDR3 is CASSSPPGLADYNEQFF. DNA for the CDR3: TGTGCCAGCAGCTCTCCACCGGGACTAGCGGACTACAATGAGCAGTTCTTC.

This chain uses TRBV30 with TRBJ2-7, with 9 bases lining up with TRBD1. This CDR3 contains 14 residues. J gave up 7 bases and V 4 bases, and 11 bases lay outside the gene matches. In germline, CDR1 is GTSNPN, CDR2 SVGIG (reference sequence). The CDR3 DNA sequence: TGTGCCTGGACCTCCGGGACAGGGCTATGGGAGCAGTACTTC. This encodes CAWTSGTGLWEQYF.